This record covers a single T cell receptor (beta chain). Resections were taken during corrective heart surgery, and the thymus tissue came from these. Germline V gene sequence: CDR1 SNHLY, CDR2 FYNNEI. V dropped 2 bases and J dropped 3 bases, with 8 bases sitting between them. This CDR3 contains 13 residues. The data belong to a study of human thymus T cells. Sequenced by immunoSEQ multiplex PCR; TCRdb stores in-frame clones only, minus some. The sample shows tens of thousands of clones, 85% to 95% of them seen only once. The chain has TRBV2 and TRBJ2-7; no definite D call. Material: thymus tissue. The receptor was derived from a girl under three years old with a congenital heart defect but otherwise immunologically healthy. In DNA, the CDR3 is TGTGCCAGCAGTGAAAGGTCCAGCTACGAGCAGTACTTC. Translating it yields CASSERSSYEQYF.